This T cell receptor (beta chain) was observed in a study of blood T cell repertoires in COVID-19. Sequencing used immunoSEQ multiplex PCR; TCRdb keeps in-frame clones, though not all of them. The sample contains 200,000 to 250,000 clones, 75% to 90% of which appear only once. CDR3 length: 15 amino acids. Looked up from germline, CDR1 is LGHNA and CDR2 is YNFKEQ. With 0 bases removed from V and 2 bases from J, the gap between germline ends came to 7 bases. This chain connects TRBV4-2 to TRBJ2-2, with D uncertain. Sequenced material: peripheral blood. This TCR was sampled from a woman of 80 years or more with COVID-19, enrolled during active disease. In nucleotides, the CDR3 is TGTGCCAGCAGCCAAGATGTGAGTAACACCGGGGAGCTGTTTTTT. Encoded protein: CASSQDVSNTGELFF.